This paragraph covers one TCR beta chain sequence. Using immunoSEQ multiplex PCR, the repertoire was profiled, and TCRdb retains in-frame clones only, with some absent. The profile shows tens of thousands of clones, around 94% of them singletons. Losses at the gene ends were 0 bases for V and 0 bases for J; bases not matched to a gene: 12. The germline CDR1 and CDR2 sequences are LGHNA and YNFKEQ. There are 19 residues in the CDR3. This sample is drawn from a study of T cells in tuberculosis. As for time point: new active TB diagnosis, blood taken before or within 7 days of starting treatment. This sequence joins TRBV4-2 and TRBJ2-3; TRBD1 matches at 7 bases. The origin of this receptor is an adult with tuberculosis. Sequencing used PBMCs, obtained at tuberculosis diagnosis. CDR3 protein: CASSQDQRQGPTSTDTQYF. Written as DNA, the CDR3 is TGTGCCAGCAGCCAAGATCAAAGACAGGGTCCCACTAGCACAGATACGCAGTATTTT.